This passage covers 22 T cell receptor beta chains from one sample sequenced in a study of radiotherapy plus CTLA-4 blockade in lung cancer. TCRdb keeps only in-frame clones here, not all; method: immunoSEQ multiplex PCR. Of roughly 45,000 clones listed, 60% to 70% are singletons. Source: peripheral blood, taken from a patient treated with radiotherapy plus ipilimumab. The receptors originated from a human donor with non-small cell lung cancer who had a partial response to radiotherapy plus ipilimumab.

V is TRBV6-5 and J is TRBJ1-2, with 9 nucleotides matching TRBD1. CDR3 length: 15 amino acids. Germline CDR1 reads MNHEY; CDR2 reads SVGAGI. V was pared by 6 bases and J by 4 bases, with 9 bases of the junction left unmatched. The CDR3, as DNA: TGTGCCAGCAGATCTACAGGGGGCGCGGGCTATGGCTACACCTTC. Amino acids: CASRSTGGAGYGYTF.

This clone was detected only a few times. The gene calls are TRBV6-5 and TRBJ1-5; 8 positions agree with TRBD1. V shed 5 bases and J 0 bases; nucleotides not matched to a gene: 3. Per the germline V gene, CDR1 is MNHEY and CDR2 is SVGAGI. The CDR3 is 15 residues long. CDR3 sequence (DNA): TGTGCCAGCAGTCTTGACAGGGGTAGCAATCAGCCCCAGCATTTT. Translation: CASSLDRGSNQPQHF.

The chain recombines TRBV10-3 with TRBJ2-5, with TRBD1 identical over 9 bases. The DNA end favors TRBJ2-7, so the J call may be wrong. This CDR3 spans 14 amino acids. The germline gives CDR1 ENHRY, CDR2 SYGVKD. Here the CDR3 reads CAISESDRGHEQYF. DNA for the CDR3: TGTGCCATCAGTGAATCGGACAGGGGACACGAGCAGTACTTC.

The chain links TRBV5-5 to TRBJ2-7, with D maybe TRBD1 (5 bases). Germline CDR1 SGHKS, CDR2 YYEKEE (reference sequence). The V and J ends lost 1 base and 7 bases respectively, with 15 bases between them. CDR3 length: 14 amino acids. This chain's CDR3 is CASSLLQGSKEQYF. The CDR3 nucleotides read TGTGCCAGCAGCTTGTTGCAGGGATCGAAGGAGCAGTACTTC.

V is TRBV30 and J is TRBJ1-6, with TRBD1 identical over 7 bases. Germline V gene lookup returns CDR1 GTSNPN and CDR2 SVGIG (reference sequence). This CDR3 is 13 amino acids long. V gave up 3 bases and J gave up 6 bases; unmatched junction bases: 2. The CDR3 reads CAWRGQINSPLHF. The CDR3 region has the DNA TGTGCCTGGAGGGGACAGATTAATTCACCCCTCCACTTT.

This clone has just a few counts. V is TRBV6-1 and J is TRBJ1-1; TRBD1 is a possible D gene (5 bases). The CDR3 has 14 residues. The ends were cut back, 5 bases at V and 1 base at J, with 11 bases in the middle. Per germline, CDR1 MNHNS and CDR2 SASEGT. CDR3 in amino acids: CASSPFGGNTEAFF. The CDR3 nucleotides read TGTGCCAGCAGTCCGTTCGGGGGGAACACTGAAGCTTTCTTT.

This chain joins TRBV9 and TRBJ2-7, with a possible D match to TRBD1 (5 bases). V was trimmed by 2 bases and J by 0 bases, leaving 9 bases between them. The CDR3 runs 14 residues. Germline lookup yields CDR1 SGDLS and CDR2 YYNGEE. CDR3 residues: CASSVTGNSYEQYF. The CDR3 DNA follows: TGTGCCAGCAGCGTCACAGGAAACTCCTACGAGCAGTACTTC.

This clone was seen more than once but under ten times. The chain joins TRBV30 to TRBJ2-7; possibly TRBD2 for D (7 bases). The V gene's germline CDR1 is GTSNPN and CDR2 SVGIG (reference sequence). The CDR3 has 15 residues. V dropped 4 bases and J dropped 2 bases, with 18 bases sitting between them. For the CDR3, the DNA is TGTGCCTGGACCCCAAGGGGGGGCCTACCCTACGAGCAGTACTTC. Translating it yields CAWTPRGGLPYEQYF.

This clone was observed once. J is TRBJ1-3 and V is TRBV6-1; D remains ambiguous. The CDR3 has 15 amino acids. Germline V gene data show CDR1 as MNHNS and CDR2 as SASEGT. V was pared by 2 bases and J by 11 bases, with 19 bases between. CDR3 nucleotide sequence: TGTGCCAGCAGTGAACGCAGCGCCCGCGCTGGTGCCATATATTTT. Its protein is CASSERSARAGAIYF.

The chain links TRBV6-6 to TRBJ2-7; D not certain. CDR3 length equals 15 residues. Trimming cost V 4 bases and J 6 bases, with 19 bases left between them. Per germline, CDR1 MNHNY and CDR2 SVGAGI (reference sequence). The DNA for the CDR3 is TGTGCCAGCAGTTCCCCCACGCTAGTGGTTGGCGAGCAGTACTTC. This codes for CASSSPTLVVGEQYF.

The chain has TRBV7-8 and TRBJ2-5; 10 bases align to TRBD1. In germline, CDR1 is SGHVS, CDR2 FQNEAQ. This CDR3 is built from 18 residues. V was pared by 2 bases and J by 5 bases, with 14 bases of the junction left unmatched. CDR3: CASSLTNSGTGVRETQYF. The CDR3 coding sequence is TGTGCCAGCAGCTTAACTAACTCCGGGACAGGGGTCAGGGAGACCCAGTACTTC.

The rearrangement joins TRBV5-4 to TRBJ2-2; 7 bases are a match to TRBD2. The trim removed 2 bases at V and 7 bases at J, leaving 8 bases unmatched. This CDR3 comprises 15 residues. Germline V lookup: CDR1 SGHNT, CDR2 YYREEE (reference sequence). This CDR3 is CASSLGAGVFGELFF. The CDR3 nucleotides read TGTGCCAGCAGCTTAGGGGCGGGAGTGTTCGGGGAGCTGTTTTTT. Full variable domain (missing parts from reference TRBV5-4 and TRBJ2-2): ETGVTQSPTHLIKTRGQQVTLRCSSQSGHNTVSWYQQALGQGPQFIFQYYREEENGRGNFPPRFSGLQFPNYSSELNVNALELDDSALYLCASSLGAGVFGELFFGEGSRLTVL.

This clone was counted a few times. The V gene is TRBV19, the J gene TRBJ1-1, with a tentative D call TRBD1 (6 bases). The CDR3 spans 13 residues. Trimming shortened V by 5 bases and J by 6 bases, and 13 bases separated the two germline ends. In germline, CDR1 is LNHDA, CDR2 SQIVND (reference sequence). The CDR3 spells CASSAYRDPEAFF. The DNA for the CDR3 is TGTGCCAGTAGTGCCTACAGGGACCCTGAAGCTTTCTTT.

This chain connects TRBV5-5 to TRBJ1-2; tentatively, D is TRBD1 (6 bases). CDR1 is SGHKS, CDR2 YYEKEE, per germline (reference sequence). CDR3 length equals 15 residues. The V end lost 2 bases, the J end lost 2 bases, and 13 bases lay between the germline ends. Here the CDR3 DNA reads TGTGCCAGCAGCTTTGAGGGGGACCTAAACTATGGCTACACCTTC. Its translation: CASSFEGDLNYGYTF.

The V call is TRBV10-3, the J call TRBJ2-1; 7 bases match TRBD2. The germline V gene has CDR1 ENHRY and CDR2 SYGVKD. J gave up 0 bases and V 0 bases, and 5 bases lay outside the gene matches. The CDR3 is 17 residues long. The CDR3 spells CAISESSPSGSYNEQFF. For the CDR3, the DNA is TGTGCCATCAGTGAGTCAAGTCCTAGCGGCTCCTACAATGAGCAGTTCTTC.

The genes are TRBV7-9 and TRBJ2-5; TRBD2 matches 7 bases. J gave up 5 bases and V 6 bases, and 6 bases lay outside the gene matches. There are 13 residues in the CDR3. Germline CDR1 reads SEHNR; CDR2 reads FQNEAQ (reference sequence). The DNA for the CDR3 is TGTGCCAGCAGTCTGGGAGGGTCCGAGACCCAGTACTTC. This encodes CASSLGGSETQYF.

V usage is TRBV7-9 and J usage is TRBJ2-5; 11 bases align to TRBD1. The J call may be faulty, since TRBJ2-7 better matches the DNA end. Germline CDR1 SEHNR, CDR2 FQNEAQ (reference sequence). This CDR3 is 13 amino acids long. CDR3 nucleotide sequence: TGTGCCAGCAGCCTCGGGACAGGGGGCGAGCAGTACTTC. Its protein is CASSLGTGGEQYF.

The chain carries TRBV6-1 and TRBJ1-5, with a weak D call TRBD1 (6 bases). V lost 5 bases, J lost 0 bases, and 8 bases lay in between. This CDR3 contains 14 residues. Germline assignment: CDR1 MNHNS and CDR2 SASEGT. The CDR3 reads CASSRQDSNQPQHF. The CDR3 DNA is TGTGCCAGCAGTCGACAGGATAGCAATCAGCCCCAGCATTTT.

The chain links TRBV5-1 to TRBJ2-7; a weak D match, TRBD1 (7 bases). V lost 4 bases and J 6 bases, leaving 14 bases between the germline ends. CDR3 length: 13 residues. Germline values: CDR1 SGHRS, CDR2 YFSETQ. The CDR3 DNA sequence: TGCGCCAGCAGCCTAGGACAGGAGGGCGAGCAGTACTTC. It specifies CASSLGQEGEQYF.

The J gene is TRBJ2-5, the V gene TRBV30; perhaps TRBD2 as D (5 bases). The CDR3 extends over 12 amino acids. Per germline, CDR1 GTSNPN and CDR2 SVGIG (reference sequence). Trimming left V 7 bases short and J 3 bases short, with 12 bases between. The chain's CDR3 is CASRGGEETQYF. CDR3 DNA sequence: TGTGCCTCCCGGGGTGGAGAAGAGACCCAGTACTTC.

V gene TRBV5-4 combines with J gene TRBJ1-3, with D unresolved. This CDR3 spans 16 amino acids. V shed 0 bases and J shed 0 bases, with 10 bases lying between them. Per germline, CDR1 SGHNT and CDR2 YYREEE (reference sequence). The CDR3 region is CASSLADISSGNTIYF. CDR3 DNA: TGTGCCAGCAGCTTGGCTGACATAAGCTCTGGAAACACCATATATTTT. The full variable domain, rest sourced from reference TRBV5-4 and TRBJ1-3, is ETGVTQSPTHLIKTRGQQVTLRCSSQSGHNTVSWYQQALGQGPQFIFQYYREEENGRGNFPPRFSGLQFPNYSSELNVNALELDDSALYLCASSLADISSGNTIYFGEGSWLTVV.

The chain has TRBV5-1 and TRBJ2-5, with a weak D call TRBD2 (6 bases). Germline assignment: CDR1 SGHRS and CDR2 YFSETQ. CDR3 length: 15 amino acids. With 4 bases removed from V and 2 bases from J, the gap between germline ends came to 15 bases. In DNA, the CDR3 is TGCGCCAGCAGCCGCCGTTGGGGGGAGCAAGAGACCCAGTACTTC. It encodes CASSRRWGEQETQYF.